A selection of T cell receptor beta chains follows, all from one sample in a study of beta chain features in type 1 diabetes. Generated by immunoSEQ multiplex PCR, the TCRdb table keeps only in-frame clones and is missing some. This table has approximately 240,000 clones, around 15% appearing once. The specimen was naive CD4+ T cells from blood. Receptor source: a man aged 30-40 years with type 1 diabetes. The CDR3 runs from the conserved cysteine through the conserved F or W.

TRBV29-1,CSVGTDYNEQFF
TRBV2,CASNTGFDEQFF
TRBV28,CASSLIGQGNTDTQYF
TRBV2,CASRRTAYNEQFF
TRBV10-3,CAISDDDLGTQYF
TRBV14,CASSQVWDEQFF
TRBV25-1,CASNPGLAGQSSYNEQFF
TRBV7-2,CASSFRASGEETQYF
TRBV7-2,CASSLGGDEQFF
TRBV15,CATSRDLPGQGNNEQFF
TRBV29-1,CSHLGGKREFKETQYF
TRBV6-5,CASSYTTGRPSYEQYF
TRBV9,CASSVALPGTGNTEAFF
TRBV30,CAWSMTYEQYF
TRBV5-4,CASSLDSGNTGELFF
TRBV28,CASSFSVFEQFF
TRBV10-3,CAISTRDGVYEQYF
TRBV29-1,CSVGGRVGQFF
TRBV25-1,CASAPTGRDTIYF
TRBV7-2,CASSLAQGPYEQYF
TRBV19,CACRHPPGVEQFF
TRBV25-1,CASSEFLGRGRGETQYF
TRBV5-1,CASSHGTSGYEQFF
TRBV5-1,CASSLTGVPGANVLTF
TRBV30,CACLLAKNIQYF
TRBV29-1,CSVAQTSGSYEQYF
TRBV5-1,CASSPAGQGYNEQFF
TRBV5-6,CASSLLMASETQYF
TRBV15,CATSLNSGANVLTF
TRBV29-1,CSVEEVVGSTDTQYF
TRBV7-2,CASSLTSGREETQYF
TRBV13,CASSLVQGEAGELFF
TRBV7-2,CASSYDTASYEQYF
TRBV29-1,CSVEAYEQYF
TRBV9,CASSPGWTSGSHEQFF
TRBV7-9,CASSLLGGYTF
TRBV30,CAWTGTSGPYNEQFF
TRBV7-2,CASSPAGPYEQYF
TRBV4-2,CASSQGGLADRSDTQYF
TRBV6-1,CATCEGDTQYF
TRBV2,CASSEGTGDTQYF
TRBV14,CASNTLAGSSYNEQFF
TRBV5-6,CASSPLELLTDTQYF
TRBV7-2,CASRWDSQETQYF
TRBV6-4,CASSDSWTRGYNEQFF
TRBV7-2,CASSRVALADTQYF
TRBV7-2,CASHRTGDYSGANVLTF
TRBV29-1,CSVQPKVALNTEAFF
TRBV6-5,CASSYEPRYGNVLTF
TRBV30,CAWSGRGSGKNTEAFF
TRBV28,CASSSQPNYGYTF
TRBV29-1,CSGGEQEKLFF
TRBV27,CASSLLAGGSYNEQFF
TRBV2,CASIQNREEFF
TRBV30,CAWSLILIGGYTF
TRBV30,CAWRGQSYGYTF
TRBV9,CASSVRTGTALFGANVLTF
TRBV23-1,CASSQSKGWSYGYTF
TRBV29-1,CSVRRSEQETQYF
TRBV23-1,CASSPSTGESYEQYF